This TCR beta chain appears in the sequencing data of a study of shared clonotypes between healthy human individuals. Looking at the study overall: In total, the donors were a couple of women and a few men aged 18 to 49.

Trimming left V 6 bases short and J 0 bases short, with 11 bases between. The CDR3 consists of 15 residues. Per germline, CDR1 MNHEY and CDR2 SMNVEV (reference sequence). Terminally differentiated effector memory CD45RA+ cells were excluded by CCR7 positive selection of CD45RO-negative cells. This clone was counted between two and nine times. Its antigen remains unknown. Sorted-subset replicate PCRs used about 200 ng of genomic DNA. This amount corresponded to some 30,000 T cell genomes. Repertoires were generated with immunoSEQ multiplex PCR, while TCRdb's copy carries only in-frame clones and drops some. The sample shows 450,000 to 700,000 clones, around 95% of them seen only once. Overall study findings and caveats: Non-shared clonotypes displayed generation probabilities falling below those of clonotypes present in all four donors.

The receptor was derived from a woman under 40 in good health. Sequencing input: naive CD8+ T cells sorted from blood. The V gene is TRBV27, the J gene TRBJ2-2; D might be TRBD1 (5 bases). The CDR3 is CASSLTTANTGELFF. The CDR3 nucleotides read TGTGCCAGCAGCCTAACGACAGCGAACACCGGGGAGCTGTTTTTT.